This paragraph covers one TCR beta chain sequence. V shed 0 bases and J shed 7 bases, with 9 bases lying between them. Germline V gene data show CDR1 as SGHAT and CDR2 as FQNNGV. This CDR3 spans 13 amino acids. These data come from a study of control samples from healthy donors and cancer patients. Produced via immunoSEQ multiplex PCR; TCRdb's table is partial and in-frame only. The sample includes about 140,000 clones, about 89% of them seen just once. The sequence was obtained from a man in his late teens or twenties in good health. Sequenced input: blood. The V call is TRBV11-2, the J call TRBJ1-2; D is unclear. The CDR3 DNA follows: TGTGCCAGCAGCTTAGACAGGTCTCTTGGCTACACCTTC. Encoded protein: CASSLDRSLGYTF.